This passage covers 20 T cell receptor beta chains from one sample sequenced in a study of blood T cells in healthy people across ages. Sample-barcoded 5' priming and a J-beta primer mix drove a second PCR of 7 to 11 cycles. TCRdb redid the calling of the 5' RACE reads with MiXCR, one entry per CDR3 protein. The data contain 700,000 to 800,000 distinct CDR3 sequences, roughly 41% of them singletons. Material: blood. The origin of the receptors is an older woman in good health.

This clonotype occurred a few times. This sequence joins TRBV5-1 and TRBJ1-4; a possible D gene is TRBD1 (6 bases). This CDR3 comprises 16 residues. CDR1 is SGHRS and CDR2 is YFSETQ in the germline V gene. Trimming shortened V by 4 bases and J by 8 bases, and 21 bases separated the two germline ends. The CDR3 protein is CASSPGGQGDSEKLFF. CDR3 bases: TGCGCCAGCAGCCCCGGGGGCCAGGGAGATAGCGAAAAACTGTTTTTT.

The chain recombines TRBV12-3 or TRBV12-4 with TRBJ1-4; 8 bases map to TRBD1. CDR3 length equals 14 residues. V dropped 3 bases and J dropped 7; count of bases not matched to a gene: 4. The CDR3 spells CASSFGTGGEKLFF. The CDR3 bases are TGTGCCAGCAGTTTCGGAACAGGGGGTGAAAAACTGTTTTTT.

This clonotype appeared a single time. This sequence joins TRBV25-1 and TRBJ2-7; TRBD1 matches 7 bases. Germline V gene lookup returns CDR1 MGHDK and CDR2 SYGVNS. The CDR3 has 13 residues. V dropped 7 bases and J dropped 6; count of bases not matched to a gene: 9. Here the CDR3 reads CASKRQGVLEQYF. The DNA for the CDR3 is TGTGCCAGCAAGAGACAGGGAGTCCTCGAGCAGTACTTC.

Only a few counts were recorded for this clonotype. This CDR3 reads CASRLDRGSYGYTF. The CDR3 coding sequence is TGTGCCAGTAGGCTCGACAGGGGATCGTATGGCTACACCTTC. The chain uses TRBV19 and TRBJ1-2; 8 nucleotides match TRBD1. Trimming took 6 bases from V and 5 from J; bases not matched to a gene: 8. Germline CDR1 reads LNHDA; CDR2 reads SQIVND (reference sequence). The CDR3 sequence is 14 residues long.

V gene TRBV6-2 or TRBV6-3 combines with J gene TRBJ2-3; TRBD2 matches at 10 bases. Germline V gene data show CDR1 as MNHEY and CDR2 as SVGEGT. This CDR3 is built from 16 residues. V trimming: 7 bases; J trimming: 2 bases; junction bases outside the gene matches: 9. In nucleotides, the CDR3 is TGTGCCAGCACCAAGCAACTAGCGGGGTTCACAGATACGCAGTATTTT. It codes for CASTKQLAGFTDTQYF.

J is TRBJ2-7 and V is TRBV5-1, with TRBD1 as a possible D gene (6 bases). Gene TRBJ2-5 matches the end of the DNA better, so the J call may be wrong. The V gene's germline CDR1 is SGHRS and CDR2 YFSETQ. The CDR3 has 14 amino acids. The CDR3 loop reads CASSYRDRQETQYF. The CDR3 region has the DNA TGCGCCAGCAGTTACAGGGACCGCCAAGAGACCCAGTACTTC.

The chain carries TRBV5-1 and TRBJ1-1; unclear D gene. CDR1 is SGHRS, CDR2 YFSETQ, per germline. V lost 4 bases and J lost 6, with 10 bases in between. The CDR3 loop spans 12 amino acids. CDR3 in amino acids: CASSQGSPEAFF. CDR3 sequence (DNA): TGCGCCAGCAGCCAAGGGAGTCCTGAAGCTTTCTTT.

The chain carries TRBV28 and TRBJ2-1; D may be TRBD2 (6 bases). Looked up from germline, CDR1 is MDHEN and CDR2 is SYDVKM. This CDR3 region has 13 residues. The germline V and J ends were trimmed by 11 bases and 0 bases, with 11 bases remaining between them. The CDR3 DNA is TGTGCCTCGTTGCGGGGCTCCTACAATGAGCAGTTCTTC. Amino acid sequence: CASLRGSYNEQFF.

This chain uses TRBV20-1 with TRBJ2-4; TRBD2 is a possible D gene (5 bases). With the DNA end fitting TRBJ2-7 better, the J assignment may be wrong. The CDR3 spans 15 residues. Germline V gene sequence: CDR1 DFQATT, CDR2 SNEGSKA (reference sequence). CDR3 coding DNA: TGCAGTGCTAGAGATCGGGGTATGGGGATATTCGAGCAGTACTTC. It codes for CSARDRGMGIFEQYF.

The gene calls are TRBV20-1 and TRBJ1-1; a possible D gene is TRBD1 (6 bases). The length of the CDR3 is 15 residues. V lost 5 bases, J lost 0 bases, and 16 bases lay in between. Germline-derived CDR1 and CDR2 are DFQATT and SNEGSKA (reference sequence). CDR3 in DNA: TGCAGTGCTCCCCCGGGGGGCTTAATGAACACTGAAGCTTTCTTT. Its translation: CSAPPGGLMNTEAFF.

This clonotype showed up just a few times. The chain uses TRBV6-1 and TRBJ2-5; D is undetermined. V lost 4 bases to trimming and J lost 2 bases, with 11 bases between them. The CDR3 loop spans 14 amino acids. The germline gives CDR1 MNHNS, CDR2 SASEGT. CDR3 in DNA: TGTGCCAGCAGTGTTCAGTTTTTGCAAGAGACCCAGTACTTC. Translated, it gives CASSVQFLQETQYF.

The chain carries TRBV4-3 and TRBJ2-3, with D possibly TRBD2 on 5 matching bases. Germline V lookup: CDR1 LGHNA, CDR2 YSLEER. There are 17 residues in the CDR3. V lost 3 bases and J 5 bases, leaving 21 bases between the germline ends. CDR3 DNA sequence: TGCGCCAGCAGCCAGGTCGGAGGATCTAACGGCGTAGATACGCAGTATTTT. Amino acids: CASSQVGGSNGVDTQYF.

This clonotype was counted only a few times. The chain employs TRBV27 and TRBJ1-5, with unresolved D. Trimming left V 4 bases short and J 6 bases short, with 10 bases between. The CDR3 runs to 13 residues. The V gene's germline CDR1 is MNHEY and CDR2 SMNVEV (reference sequence). CDR3: CASSSGSGQPQHF. CDR3 DNA sequence: TGTGCCAGCAGTTCTGGGAGCGGTCAGCCCCAGCATTTT.

The gene calls are TRBV12-3 or TRBV12-4 and TRBJ2-5; 8 positions agree with TRBD2. The CDR3 spans 14 residues. V was pared by 11 bases and J by 11 bases, with 19 bases of the junction left unmatched. CDR3 sequence reads: CACKPSGSNSEQYF. The CDR3 DNA follows: TGTGCCTGCAAACCCAGCGGGAGTAATTCTGAGCAGTACTTC.

The chain couples TRBV29-1 to TRBJ1-1; D gene unclear. Trimming took 0 bases from V and 2 from J, leaving 10 bases between them. The CDR3 is 14 amino acids. Germline V lookup: CDR1 SQVTM, CDR2 ANQGSEA. The CDR3 loop is CSVEDGGRNTEAFF. CDR3 nucleotide sequence: TGCAGCGTTGAAGATGGTGGCAGAAACACTGAAGCTTTCTTT.

V and J are TRBV18 and TRBJ1-5; D may be TRBD1 (5 bases). Germline CDR1 is KGHSH and CDR2 is LQKENI. V lost 6 bases and J 1 base, leaving 13 bases between the germline ends. The CDR3 contains 15 residues. The CDR3 protein is CASSLNRDSNQPQHF. CDR3 nucleotide sequence: TGTGCCAGCTCCCTAAACCGGGACAGCAATCAGCCCCAGCATTTT. Variable domain in full (rest from reference TRBV18 and TRBJ1-5): NAGVMQNPRHLVRRRGQEARLRCSPMKGHSHVYWYRQLPEEGLKFMVYLQKENIIDESGMPKERFSAEFPKEGPSILRIQQVVRGDSAAYFCASSLNRDSNQPQHFGDGTRLSIL.

Regarding this clonotype: This may be a read error: a much more frequent sequence differs by one nucleotide. The rearrangement joins TRBV25-1 to TRBJ2-3; 10 bases map to TRBD2. The CDR3 runs 15 residues. V lost 8 bases and J lost 2; bases outside the gene matches: 7. Germline V gene sequence: CDR1 MGHDK, CDR2 SYGVNS. The CDR3 here is CASRGLAASTDTQYF. CDR3 nucleotide sequence: TGTGCCAGCCGCGGACTAGCGGCATCCACAGATACGCAGTATTTT.

V is TRBV28 and J is TRBJ2-1, with 9 bases identical to TRBD2. V was pared by 7 bases and J by 13 bases, with 17 bases of the junction left unmatched. Looked up from germline, CDR1 is MDHEN and CDR2 is SYDVKM. The CDR3 contains 15 residues. Here the CDR3 DNA reads TGTGCCAGCAACGGAGCGGGAGGATCCAGAGAGACCCAGTTCTTC. Protein sequence: CASNGAGGSRETQFF.

This clonotype was recorded a few times. This rearrangement joins TRBV6-6 to TRBJ2-1; 8 nucleotides align to TRBD2. CDR3 length: 15 residues. Per the germline V gene, CDR1 is MNHNY and CDR2 is SVGAGI (reference sequence). The V gene end was trimmed by 6 bases and the J gene end by 8 bases; junction bases not matched to a gene: 12. CDR3 DNA sequence: TGTGCCAGCAGAGACACCGGGACTAGGGAAGATGAGCAGTTCTTC. The encoded protein is CASRDTGTREDEQFF.

This clonotype was picked up one time. A read error may produce the germline difference seen at one junction end. The chain carries TRBV27 and TRBJ2-3; D is uncertain. Germline values: CDR1 MNHEY, CDR2 SMNVEV (reference sequence). The CDR3 consists of 12 residues. DNA for the CDR3: TGTGCCGGCAGTCCGCTCACAGATACGCAGTATTTT. Its protein is CAGSPLTDTQYF.